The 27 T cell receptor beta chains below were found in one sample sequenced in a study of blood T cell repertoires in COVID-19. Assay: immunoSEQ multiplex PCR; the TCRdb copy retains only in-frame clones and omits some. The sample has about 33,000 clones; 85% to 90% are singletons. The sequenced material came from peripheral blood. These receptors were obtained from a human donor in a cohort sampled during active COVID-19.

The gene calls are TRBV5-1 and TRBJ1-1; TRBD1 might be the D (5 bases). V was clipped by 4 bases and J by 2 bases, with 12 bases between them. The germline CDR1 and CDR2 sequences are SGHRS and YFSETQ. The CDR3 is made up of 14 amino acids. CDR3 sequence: CASSPDTLNTEAFF. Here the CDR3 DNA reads TGCGCCAGCAGCCCGGACACCCTAAACACTGAAGCTTTCTTT.

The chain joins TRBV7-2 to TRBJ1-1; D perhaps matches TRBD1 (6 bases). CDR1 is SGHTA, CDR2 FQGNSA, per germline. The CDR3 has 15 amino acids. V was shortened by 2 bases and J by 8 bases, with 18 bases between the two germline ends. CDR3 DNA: TGTGCCAGCAGCTTAAAAGTGGGACACCCTGGGGAAGCTTTCTTT. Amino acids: CASSLKVGHPGEAFF.

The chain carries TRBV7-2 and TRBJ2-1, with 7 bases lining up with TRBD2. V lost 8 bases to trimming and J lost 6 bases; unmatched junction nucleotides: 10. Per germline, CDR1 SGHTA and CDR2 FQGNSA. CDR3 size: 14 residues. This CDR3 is CASQGSRGGNEQFF. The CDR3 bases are TGTGCCAGCCAAGGCAGCCGCGGGGGCAATGAGCAGTTCTTC.

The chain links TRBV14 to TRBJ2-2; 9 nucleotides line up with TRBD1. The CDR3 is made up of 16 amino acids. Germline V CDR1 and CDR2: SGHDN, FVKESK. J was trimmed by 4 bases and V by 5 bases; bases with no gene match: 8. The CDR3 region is CASSALQGAITGELFF. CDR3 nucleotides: TGTGCCAGCAGCGCATTACAGGGGGCTATCACCGGGGAGCTGTTTTTT.

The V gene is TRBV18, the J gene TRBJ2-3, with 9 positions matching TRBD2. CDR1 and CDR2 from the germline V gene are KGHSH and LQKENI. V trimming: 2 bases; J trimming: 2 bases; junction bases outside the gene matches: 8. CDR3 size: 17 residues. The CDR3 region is CASSPGTSLFLTDTQYF. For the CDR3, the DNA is TGTGCCAGCTCACCAGGGACTAGCCTATTTCTCACAGATACGCAGTATTTT.

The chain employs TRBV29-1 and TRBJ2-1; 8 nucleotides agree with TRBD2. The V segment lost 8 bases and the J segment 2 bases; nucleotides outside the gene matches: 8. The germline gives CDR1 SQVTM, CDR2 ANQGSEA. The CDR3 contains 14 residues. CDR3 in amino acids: CSNLLAAPYNEQFF. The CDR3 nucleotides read TGCAGCAACCTACTAGCGGCCCCCTACAATGAGCAGTTCTTC.

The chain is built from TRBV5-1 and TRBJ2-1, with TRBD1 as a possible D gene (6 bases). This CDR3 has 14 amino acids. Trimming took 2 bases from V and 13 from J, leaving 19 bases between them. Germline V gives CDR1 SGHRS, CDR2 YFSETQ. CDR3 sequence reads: CASSFGQQGSVQFF. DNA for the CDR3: TGCGCCAGCAGCTTTGGTCAACAGGGCTCGGTTCAGTTCTTC.

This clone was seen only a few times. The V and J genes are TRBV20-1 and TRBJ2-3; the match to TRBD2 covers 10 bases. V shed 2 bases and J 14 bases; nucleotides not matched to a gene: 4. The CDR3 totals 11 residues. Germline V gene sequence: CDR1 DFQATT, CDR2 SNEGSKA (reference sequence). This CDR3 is CSARSSGGLYF. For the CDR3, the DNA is TGCAGTGCTAGATCTAGCGGGGGATTGTATTTT.

CDR3 sequence reads: CASSLAHGSGGTKQFF. The CDR3 bases are TGCGCCAGCAGCTTGGCCCATGGGAGCGGGGGGACGAAGCAGTTCTTC. The V call is TRBV5-1, the J call TRBJ2-1; TRBD2 aligns across 9 bases. J gave up 11 bases and V 0 bases, and 12 bases lay outside the gene matches. CDR3 length equals 16 residues. Per the germline V gene, CDR1 is SGHRS and CDR2 is YFSETQ.

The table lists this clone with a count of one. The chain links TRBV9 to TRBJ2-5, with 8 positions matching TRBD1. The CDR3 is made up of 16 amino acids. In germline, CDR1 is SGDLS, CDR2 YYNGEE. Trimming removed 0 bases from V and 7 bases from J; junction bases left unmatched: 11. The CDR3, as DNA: TGTGCCAGCAGCGTAGCTGGCAGGGGGCAGGGAGTGACCCAGTACTTC. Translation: CASSVAGRGQGVTQYF.

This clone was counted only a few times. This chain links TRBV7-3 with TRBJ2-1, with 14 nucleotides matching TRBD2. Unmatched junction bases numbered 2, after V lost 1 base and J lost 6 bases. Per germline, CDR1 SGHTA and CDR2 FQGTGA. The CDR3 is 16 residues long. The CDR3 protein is CASSLRGLAGVNEQFF. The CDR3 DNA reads TGTGCCAGCAGCTTAAGGGGACTAGCGGGAGTCAATGAGCAGTTCTTC.

The CDR3 nucleotides are TGTGCCAGTGCGGGGACAGGGGGACAATCGACCCAGCATTTT. Translation: CASAGTGGQSTQHF. The V call is TRBV19, the J call TRBJ1-5; 11 nucleotides line up with TRBD1. The ends lost 8 bases at V and 11 bases at J; junction bases unmatched: 11. In germline, CDR1 is LNHDA, CDR2 SQIVND (reference sequence). This CDR3 has 14 residues.

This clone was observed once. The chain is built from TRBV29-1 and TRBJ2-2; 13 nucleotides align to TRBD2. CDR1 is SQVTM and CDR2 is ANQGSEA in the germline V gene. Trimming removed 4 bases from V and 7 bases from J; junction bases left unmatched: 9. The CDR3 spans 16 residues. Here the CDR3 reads CSVAGLAGDRNGELFF. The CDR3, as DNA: TGCAGCGTTGCAGGACTAGCGGGAGACAGGAACGGGGAGCTGTTTTTT.

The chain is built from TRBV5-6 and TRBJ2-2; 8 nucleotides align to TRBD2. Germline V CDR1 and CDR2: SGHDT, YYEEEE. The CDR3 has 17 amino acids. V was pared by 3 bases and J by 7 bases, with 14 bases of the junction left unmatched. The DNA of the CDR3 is TGTGCCAGCAGCTCGTGGTCAGGACTAGCTTTGGTCGGGGAGCTGTTTTTT. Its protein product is CASSSWSGLALVGELFF.

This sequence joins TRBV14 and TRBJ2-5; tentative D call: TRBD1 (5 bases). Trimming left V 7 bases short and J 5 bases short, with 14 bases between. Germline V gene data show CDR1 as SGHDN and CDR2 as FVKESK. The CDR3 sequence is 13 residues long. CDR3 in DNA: TGTGCCAGCAACCGTAGGGGTGGGGAGACCCAGTACTTC. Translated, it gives CASNRRGGETQYF.

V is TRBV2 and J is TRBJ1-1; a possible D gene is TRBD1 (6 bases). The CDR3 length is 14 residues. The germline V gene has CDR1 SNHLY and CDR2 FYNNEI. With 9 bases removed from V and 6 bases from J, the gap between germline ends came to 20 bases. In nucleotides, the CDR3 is TGTGCCAGGCTACCAGGGGTGGGTGGGGCTGAAGCTTTCTTT. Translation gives CARLPGVGGAEAFF.

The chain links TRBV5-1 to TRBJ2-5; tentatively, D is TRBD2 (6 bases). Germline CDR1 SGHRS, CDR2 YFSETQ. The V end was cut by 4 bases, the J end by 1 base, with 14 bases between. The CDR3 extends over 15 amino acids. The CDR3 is CASSRNGGSQETQYF. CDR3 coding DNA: TGCGCCAGCAGCCGGAACGGGGGTTCCCAAGAGACCCAGTACTTC.

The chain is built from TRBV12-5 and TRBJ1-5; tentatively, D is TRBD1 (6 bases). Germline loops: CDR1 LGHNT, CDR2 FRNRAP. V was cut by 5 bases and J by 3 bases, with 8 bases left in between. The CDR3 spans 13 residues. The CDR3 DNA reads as TGTGCTAGTGGTCGGGACAACAATCAGCCCCAGCATTTT. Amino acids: CASGRDNNQPQHF.

Written as DNA, the CDR3 is TGTGCCAGCAGCCCGACCGGGACAGGGACGAATGAGCAGTTCTTC. This codes for CASSPTGTGTNEQFF. The V and J genes are TRBV14 and TRBJ2-1, with TRBD1 matching 9 bases. Trimming removed 4 bases from V and 7 bases from J; junction bases left unmatched: 8. This CDR3 region has 15 residues. CDR1 SGHDN and CDR2 FVKESK come from the germline V gene. Filled out from reference TRBV14 and TRBJ2-1, the complete variable domain reads EAGVTQFPSHSVIEKGQTVTLRCDPISGHDNLYWYRRVMGKEIKFLLHFVKESKQDESGMPNNRFLAERTGGTYSTLKVQPAELEDSGVYFCASSPTGTGTNEQFFGPGTRLTVL.

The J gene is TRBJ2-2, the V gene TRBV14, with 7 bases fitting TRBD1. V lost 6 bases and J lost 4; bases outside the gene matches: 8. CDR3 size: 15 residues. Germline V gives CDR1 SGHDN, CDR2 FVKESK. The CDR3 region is CASSRDRPSTGELFF. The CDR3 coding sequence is TGTGCCAGCAGTCGGGACAGACCTTCCACCGGGGAGCTGTTTTTT.

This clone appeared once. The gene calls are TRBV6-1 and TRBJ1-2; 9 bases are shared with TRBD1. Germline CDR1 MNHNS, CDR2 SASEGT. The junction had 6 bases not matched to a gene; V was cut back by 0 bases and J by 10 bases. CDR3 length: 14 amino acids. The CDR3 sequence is CASSEARDRVDYTF. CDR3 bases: TGTGCCAGCAGTGAAGCGCGGGACAGGGTTGACTACACCTTC.

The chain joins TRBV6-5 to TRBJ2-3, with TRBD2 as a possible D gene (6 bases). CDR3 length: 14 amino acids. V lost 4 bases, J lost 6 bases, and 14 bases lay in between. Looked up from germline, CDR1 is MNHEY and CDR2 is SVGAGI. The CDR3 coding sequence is TGTGCCAGCAGTTCGGGACTGGCGGCTGATACGCAGTATTTT. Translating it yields CASSSGLAADTQYF.

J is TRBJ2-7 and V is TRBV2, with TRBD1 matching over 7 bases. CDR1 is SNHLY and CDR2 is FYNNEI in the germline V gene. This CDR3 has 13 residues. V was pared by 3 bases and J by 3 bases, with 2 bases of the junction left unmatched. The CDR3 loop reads CASSETGIYEQYF. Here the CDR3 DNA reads TGTGCCAGCAGTGAGACAGGGATCTACGAGCAGTACTTC. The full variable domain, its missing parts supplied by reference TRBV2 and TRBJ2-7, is EPEVTQTPSHQVTQMGQEVILRCVPISNHLYFYWYRQILGQKVEFLVSFYNNEISEKSEIFDDQFSVERPDGSNFTLKIRSTKLEDSAMYFCASSETGIYEQYFGPGTRLTVT.

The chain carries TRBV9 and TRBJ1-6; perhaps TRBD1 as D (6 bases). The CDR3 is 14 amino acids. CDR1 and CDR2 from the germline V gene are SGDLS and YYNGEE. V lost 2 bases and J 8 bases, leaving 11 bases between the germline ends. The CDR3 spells CASSVDGQYSPLHF. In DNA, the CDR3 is TGTGCCAGCAGCGTGGACGGACAGTATTCACCCCTCCACTTT.

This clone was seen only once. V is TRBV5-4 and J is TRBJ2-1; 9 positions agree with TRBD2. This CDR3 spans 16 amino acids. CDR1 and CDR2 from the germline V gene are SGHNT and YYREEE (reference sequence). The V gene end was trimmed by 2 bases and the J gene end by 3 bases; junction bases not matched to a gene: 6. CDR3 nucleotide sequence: TGTGCCAGCAGCTTCGGCGGGGGGGCCCGCTACAATGAGCAGTTCTTC. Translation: CASSFGGGARYNEQFF.

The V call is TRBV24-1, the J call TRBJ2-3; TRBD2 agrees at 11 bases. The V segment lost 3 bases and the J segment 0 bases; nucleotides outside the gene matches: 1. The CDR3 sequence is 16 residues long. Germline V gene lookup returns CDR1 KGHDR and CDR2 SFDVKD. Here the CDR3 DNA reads TGTGCCACCAGTGATCGGACTAGCGGGAGCACAGATACGCAGTATTTT. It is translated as CATSDRTSGSTDTQYF.

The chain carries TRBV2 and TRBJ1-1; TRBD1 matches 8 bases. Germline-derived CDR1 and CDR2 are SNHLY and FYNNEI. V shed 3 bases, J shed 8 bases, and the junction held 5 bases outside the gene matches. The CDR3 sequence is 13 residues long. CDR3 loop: CASSDGTGPEAFF. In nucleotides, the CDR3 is TGTGCCAGCAGTGACGGGACAGGACCAGAAGCTTTCTTT.